What follows are 15 T cell receptor beta chains derived from one specimen sequenced in a study of T cell responses to AZD1222 COVID-19 vaccine. The table came from immunoSEQ multiplex PCR; TCRdb's copy has only in-frame clones and leaves some out. This table holds about 85,000 clones, approximately 89% found once. This specimen consisted of peripheral blood, obtained on day 0 of AZD1222 vaccination. These receptors were collected from an adult in good health.

The rearrangement links TRBV7-6 to TRBJ2-5; TRBD2 is a possible D gene (5 bases). Per germline, CDR1 SGHVS and CDR2 FNYEAQ. The CDR3 loop spans 14 amino acids. The V gene lost 2 bases and the J gene lost 3 bases, with 10 bases spanning the gap. The CDR3 bases are TGTGCCAGCAGCTTATGGGAGTCGGAAGAGACCCAGTACTTC. The encoded protein is CASSLWESEETQYF.

The chain has TRBV2 and TRBJ1-5; the D is unclear. The germline V gene encodes CDR1 SNHLY and CDR2 FYNNEI. The CDR3 length is 13 residues. The V and J ends lost 6 bases and 7 bases respectively, with 13 bases between them. The CDR3 bases are TGTGCCAGCAGGTCCGACCGACAACAGCCCCAGCATTTT. This codes for CASRSDRQQPQHF.

The rearrangement joins TRBV20-1 to TRBJ1-2, with D uncertain. The CDR3 has 9 residues. Germline CDR1 reads DFQATT; CDR2 reads SNEGSKA (reference sequence). Trimming shortened V by 2 bases and J by 6 bases, and 1 base separated the two germline ends. The chain's CDR3 is CSARNGYTF. CDR3 nucleotides: TGCAGTGCTAGAAATGGCTACACCTTC.

This clone was detected only a few times. The gene calls are TRBV6-5 and TRBJ2-2; TRBD2 might be the D (6 bases). Germline V gene data show CDR1 as MNHEY and CDR2 as SVGAGI. The CDR3 has 15 residues. V shed 6 bases and J shed 2 bases, with 13 bases lying between them. The CDR3 is CASRISGANTGELFF. CDR3 bases: TGTGCCAGCAGGATTAGCGGAGCTAACACCGGGGAGCTGTTTTTT.

This chain links TRBV29-1 with TRBJ1-2, with a tentative D call TRBD1 (5 bases). There are 15 residues in the CDR3. Germline V CDR1 and CDR2: SQVTM, ANQGSEA. V was trimmed by 4 bases and J by 5 bases, leaving 20 bases between them. The CDR3 DNA reads TGCAGCGTTGTGGGGGTCCCTCTTGGTGGGTATGGCTACACCTTC. This sequence encodes CSVVGVPLGGYGYTF.

The chain is built from TRBV6-5 and TRBJ2-3, with 13 bases that match TRBD2. The CDR3 is 15 residues long. V lost 5 bases, J lost 6 bases, and 5 bases stayed unmatched. CDR1 and CDR2 (germline): MNHEY, SVGAGI. The CDR3 is CASSQTSGRTDTQYF. In DNA form, the CDR3 reads TGTGCCAGCAGTCAGACTAGCGGGAGGACGGATACGCAGTATTTT.

The genes are TRBV3-1 (or the pseudogene TRBV3-2) and TRBJ1-2; D possibly corresponds to TRBD1 (6 bases). The CDR3 contains 17 residues. Looked up from germline, CDR1 is LGHDT and CDR2 is YNNKEL (reference sequence). Trimming removed 3 bases from V and 7 bases from J, with 24 bases in between. The CDR3 nucleotides are TGTGCCAGCAGCCATGAACAGGGCCACATAAACTCGGGTGGCTACACCTTC. Amino acids: CASSHEQGHINSGGYTF.

This chain links TRBV28 with TRBJ1-1; no reliable D call. This CDR3 has 15 residues. V was shortened by 8 bases and J by 7 bases, with 23 bases between the two germline ends. Germline V CDR1 and CDR2: MDHEN, SYDVKM. CDR3 in amino acids: CASQSKIDGIDEAFF. In nucleotides, the CDR3 is TGTGCCAGCCAATCGAAAATCGACGGAATAGATGAAGCTTTCTTT.

This clone was observed once. The genes are TRBV4-1 and TRBJ2-1; D uncertain. The ends were cut back, 3 bases at V and 0 bases at J, with 9 bases in the middle. The CDR3 contains 15 residues. Germline CDR1 MGHRA, CDR2 YSYEKL. The CDR3 protein is CASSQGLNSYNEQFF. The CDR3 nucleotides read TGCGCCAGCAGCCAGGGCCTGAACTCCTACAATGAGCAGTTCTTC.

J is TRBJ2-7 and V is TRBV9; TRBD2 matches at 9 bases. In germline, CDR1 is SGDLS, CDR2 YYNGEE. This CDR3 region has 16 residues. V lost 3 bases to trimming and J lost 4 bases; unmatched junction nucleotides: 11. The CDR3 here is CASSASAGGPLYEQYF. As DNA, the CDR3 is TGTGCCAGCAGCGCTAGCGCGGGAGGGCCTTTGTACGAGCAGTACTTC.

This clone was observed a few times. The gene calls are TRBV18 and TRBJ1-6, with 7 bases matching TRBD1. V lost 6 bases to trimming and J lost 0 bases; unmatched junction nucleotides: 11. The CDR3 extends over 18 amino acids. Germline V CDR1 and CDR2: KGHSH, LQKENI. Here the CDR3 DNA reads TGTGCCAGCTCCCGTTCACCGACAGGGAGCTCCTATAATTCACCCCTCCACTTT. Encoded protein: CASSRSPTGSSYNSPLHF.

J is TRBJ2-5 and V is TRBV28; the match to TRBD1 covers 10 bases. The CDR3 covers 15 residues. The junction had 5 bases not matched to a gene; V was cut back by 5 bases and J by 2 bases. Germline assignment: CDR1 MDHEN and CDR2 SYDVKM. This chain's CDR3 is CASSKWTGGQETQYF. CDR3 DNA: TGTGCCAGCAGTAAATGGACAGGGGGGCAAGAGACCCAGTACTTC.

The chain uses TRBV13 and TRBJ2-5; 10 bases match TRBD2. The CDR3 covers 16 residues. The V segment lost 5 bases and the J segment 1 base; nucleotides outside the gene matches: 7. The germline V gene has CDR1 PRHDT and CDR2 FYEKMQ (reference sequence). CDR3 DNA: TGTGCCAGCAGCAATACTAGCGGGACCCTCCAAGAGACCCAGTACTTC. Amino acid sequence: CASSNTSGTLQETQYF. The variable domain in full, with the rest retrieved from reference TRBV13 and TRBJ2-5, is AAGVIQSPRHLIKEKRETATLKCYPIPRHDTVYWYQQGPGQDPQFLISFYEKMQSDKGSIPDRFSAQQFSDYHSELNMSSLELGDSALYFCASSNTSGTLQETQYFGPGTRLLVL.

The gene calls are TRBV2 and TRBJ1-1, with a weak D call TRBD1 (6 bases). V was cut by 4 bases and J by 2 bases, with 20 bases left in between. Looked up from germline, CDR1 is SNHLY and CDR2 is FYNNEI. The CDR3 is 17 residues long. The CDR3 sequence: CASSGIGGYKLNTEAFF. DNA for the CDR3: TGTGCCAGCAGTGGGATAGGGGGTTACAAACTAAACACTGAAGCTTTCTTT. The full variable domain, its missing parts supplied by reference TRBV2 and TRBJ1-1, is EPEVTQTPSHQVTQMGQEVILRCVPISNHLYFYWYRQILGQKVEFLVSFYNNEISEKSEIFDDQFSVERPDGSNFTLKIRSTKLEDSAMYFCASSGIGGYKLNTEAFFGQGTRLTVV.

The J gene is TRBJ2-3, the V gene TRBV18; the D gene is possibly TRBD1 (6 bases). V dropped 5 bases and J dropped 1 base, with 22 bases sitting between them. The CDR3 sequence is 18 residues long. Germline V gene sequence: CDR1 KGHSH, CDR2 LQKENI. CDR3 DNA sequence: TGTGCCAGCTCATACACCGGGACACAGACGTGGGGCACAGATACGCAGTATTTT. Residues: CASSYTGTQTWGTDTQYF.